This entry features one TCR beta chain sequence. Its antigen is unidentified. The record originates from a study of T cell responses to AZD1222 COVID-19 vaccine. Study at large: Researchers grouped second doses given at about 4 or about 12 weeks into one pool. Findings and limits, study-wide: Unmutated variant regions are reportedly targeted by nearly half of spike-specific TCRs.

Generated by immunoSEQ multiplex PCR, the TCRdb table keeps only in-frame clones and is missing some. The sample records around 130,000 clones, 80% to 90% being singletons. V lost 5 bases, J lost 2 bases, and 11 bases lay in between. CDR1 is MNHEY, CDR2 SVGAGI, per germline. The CDR3 has 14 amino acids. The clonotype comes from an adult in good health. This sample comprised peripheral blood, obtained on day 0 of AZD1222 vaccination. J is TRBJ2-3 and V is TRBV6-5; possibly TRBD1 for D (6 bases). This CDR3 is CASSNRVPTDTQYF. The CDR3 region has the DNA TGTGCCAGCAGTAACAGGGTGCCCACAGATACGCAGTATTTT.